This TCR beta chain is drawn from a study of cytomegalovirus exposure and HLA in healthy donors. PCR used 60 Vbeta primers and 13 Jbeta primers. Libraries were prepared by immunoSEQ multiplex PCR; TCRdb keeps only in-frame clonotypes and omits some of them. The top ten hold 3% to 5% of the sample, which has some 120,000 clones, roughly 79% seen once. Per germline, CDR1 SGHRS and CDR2 YFSETQ. V was pared by 2 bases and J by 0 bases, with 12 bases between. This CDR3 contains 15 residues. V and J are TRBV5-1 and TRBJ2-7, with D tentatively TRBD2 (6 bases). The specimen sequenced was PBMCs. This TCR was recovered from a woman aged 25 to 39 in good health and CMV-seronegative. The CDR3 region is CASSLLATASYEQYF. The DNA for the CDR3 is TGCGCCAGCAGCTTACTAGCCACGGCCTCCTACGAGCAGTACTTC.